Below, one T cell receptor (beta chain) is given with its context. These data originate in a study of blood T cell repertoires in COVID-19. Background on the study: Samples of COVID-19 (acute and convalescent) were obtained from the United States, Italy and Spain.

In the original analysis: Nucleated cell counts were estimated from reference gene primer amplification. Repertoires were generated with immunoSEQ multiplex PCR, while TCRdb's copy carries only in-frame clones and drops some. That table furnishes V, J and clone size, whereas the DNA furnished D and trimming. The data show 250,000 to 350,000 clones, roughly 87% seen once. From germline, CDR1 is SGHRS and CDR2 YFSETQ. V lost 4 bases to trimming and J lost 4 bases, with 17 bases between them. The CDR3 contains 15 residues. The source of this sequence is a woman aged 50 to 65 who had recovered from COVID-19. The chain couples TRBV5-1 to TRBJ1-1, with D possibly TRBD1 on 6 matching bases. Sequenced: peripheral blood. In DNA, the CDR3 is TGCGCCAGCAGCACGACAGGCGCCATGAGCACTGAAGCTTTCTTT. Translating it yields CASSTTGAMSTEAFF.